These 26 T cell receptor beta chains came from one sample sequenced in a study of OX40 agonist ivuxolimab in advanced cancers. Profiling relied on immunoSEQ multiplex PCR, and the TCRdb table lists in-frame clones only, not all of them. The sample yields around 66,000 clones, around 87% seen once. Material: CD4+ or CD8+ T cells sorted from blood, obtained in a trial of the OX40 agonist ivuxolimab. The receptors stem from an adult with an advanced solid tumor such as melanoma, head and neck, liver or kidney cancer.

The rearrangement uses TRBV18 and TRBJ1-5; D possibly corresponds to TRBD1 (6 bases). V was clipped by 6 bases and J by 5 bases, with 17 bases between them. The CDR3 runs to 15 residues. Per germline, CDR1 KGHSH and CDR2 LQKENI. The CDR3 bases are TGTGCCAGCTCCCGGGACAACCTCCTTGATCAGCCCCAGCATTTT. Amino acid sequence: CASSRDNLLDQPQHF.

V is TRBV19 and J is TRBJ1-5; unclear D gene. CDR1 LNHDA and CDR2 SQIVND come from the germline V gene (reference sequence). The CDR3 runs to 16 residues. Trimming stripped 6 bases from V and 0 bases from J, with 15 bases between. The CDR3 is CASRSLREDSNQPQHF. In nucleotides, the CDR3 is TGTGCCAGTAGGTCTTTGCGGGAGGATAGCAATCAGCCCCAGCATTTT.

CDR3 in DNA: TGTGCCAGTAGTATTCTAAACAGGGGCGTCTTACACGCCGGGGAGCTGTTTTTT. It encodes CASSILNRGVLHAGELFF. The chain has TRBV19 and TRBJ2-2; 7 bases line up with TRBD1. The CDR3 runs 18 residues. Germline CDR1 and CDR2: LNHDA and SQIVND (reference sequence). V lost 3 bases, J lost 6 bases, and 16 bases stayed unmatched.

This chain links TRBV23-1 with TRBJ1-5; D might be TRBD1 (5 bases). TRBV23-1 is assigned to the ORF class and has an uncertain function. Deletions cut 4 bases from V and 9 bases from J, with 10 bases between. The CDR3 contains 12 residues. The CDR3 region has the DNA TGCGCCAGCAGTCTTCGGGGGAGGCCCCAGCATTTT. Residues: CASSLRGRPQHF.

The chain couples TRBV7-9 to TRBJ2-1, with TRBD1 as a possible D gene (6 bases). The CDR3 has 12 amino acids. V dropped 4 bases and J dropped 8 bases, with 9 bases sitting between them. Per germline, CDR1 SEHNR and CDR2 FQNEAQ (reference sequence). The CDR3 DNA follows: TGTGCCAGCAGCTCACAGGGTTATGAGCAGTTCTTC. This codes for CASSSQGYEQFF.

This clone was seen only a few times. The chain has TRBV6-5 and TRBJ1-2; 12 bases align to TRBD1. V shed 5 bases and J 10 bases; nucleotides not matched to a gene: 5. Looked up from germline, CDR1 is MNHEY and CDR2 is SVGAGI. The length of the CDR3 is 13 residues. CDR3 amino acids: CASSQGTGGAYTF. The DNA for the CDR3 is TGTGCCAGCAGTCAAGGGACAGGGGGCGCCTACACCTTC.

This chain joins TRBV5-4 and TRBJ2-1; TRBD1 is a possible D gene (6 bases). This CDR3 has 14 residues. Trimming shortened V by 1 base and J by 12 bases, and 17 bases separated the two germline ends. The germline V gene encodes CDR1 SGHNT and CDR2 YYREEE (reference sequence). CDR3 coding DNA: TGTGCCAGCAGCTTGTCCGGACAGAGGGAGATGCAGTTCTTC. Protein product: CASSLSGQREMQFF. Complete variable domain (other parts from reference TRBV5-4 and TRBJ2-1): ETGVTQSPTHLIKTRGQQVTLRCSSQSGHNTVSWYQQALGQGPQFIFQYYREEENGRGNFPPRFSGLQFPNYSSELNVNALELDDSALYLCASSLSGQREMQFFGPGTRLTVL.

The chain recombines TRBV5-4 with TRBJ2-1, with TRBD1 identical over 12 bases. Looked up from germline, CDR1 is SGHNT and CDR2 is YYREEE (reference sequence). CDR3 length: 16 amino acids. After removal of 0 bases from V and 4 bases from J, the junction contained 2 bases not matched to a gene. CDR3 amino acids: CASSLGGQGAYNEQFF. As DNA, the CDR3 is TGTGCCAGCAGCTTGGGGGGACAGGGGGCTTACAATGAGCAGTTCTTC.

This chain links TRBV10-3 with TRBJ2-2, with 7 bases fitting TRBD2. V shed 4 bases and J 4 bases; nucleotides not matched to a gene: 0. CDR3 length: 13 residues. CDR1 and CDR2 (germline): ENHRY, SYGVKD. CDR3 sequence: CAISGGGTGELFF. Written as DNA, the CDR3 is TGTGCCATCAGTGGCGGGGGCACCGGGGAGCTGTTTTTT.

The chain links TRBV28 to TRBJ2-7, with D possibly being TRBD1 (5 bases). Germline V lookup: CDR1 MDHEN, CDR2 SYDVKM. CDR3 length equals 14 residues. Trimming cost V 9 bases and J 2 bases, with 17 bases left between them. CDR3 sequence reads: CASSLGLTTYEQYF. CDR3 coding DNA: TGTGCCAGTTCCCTGGGGCTTACTACCTACGAGCAGTACTTC. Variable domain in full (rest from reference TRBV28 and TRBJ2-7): DVKVTQSSRYLVKRTGEKVFLECVQDMDHENMFWYRQDPGLGLRLIYFSYDVKMKEKGDIPEGYSVSREKKERFSLILESASTNQTSMYLCASSLGLTTYEQYFGPGTRLTVT.

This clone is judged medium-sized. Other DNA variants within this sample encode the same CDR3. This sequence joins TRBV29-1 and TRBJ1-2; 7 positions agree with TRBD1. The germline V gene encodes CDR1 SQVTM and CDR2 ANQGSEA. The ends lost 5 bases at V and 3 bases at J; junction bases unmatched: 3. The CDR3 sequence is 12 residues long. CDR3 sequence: CSVSGTDYGYTF. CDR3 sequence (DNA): TGCAGCGTTTCCGGGACAGACTATGGCTACACCTTC.

The CDR3, as DNA: TGTGCCAGCTCACCACTAGGAGTAGGGGAGACCCAGTACTTC. This sequence encodes CASSPLGVGETQYF. J is TRBJ2-5 and V is TRBV18; D gene unclear. Trimming removed 1 base at V and 5 bases at J, with 11 bases between. This CDR3 is built from 14 residues. The V gene's germline CDR1 is KGHSH and CDR2 LQKENI.

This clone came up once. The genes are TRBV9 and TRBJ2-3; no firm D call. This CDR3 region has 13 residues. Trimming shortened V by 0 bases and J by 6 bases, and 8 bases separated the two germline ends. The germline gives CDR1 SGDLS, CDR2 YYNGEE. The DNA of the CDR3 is TGTGCCAGCAGCGTAGCTCGGATGGATACGCAGTATTTT. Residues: CASSVARMDTQYF.

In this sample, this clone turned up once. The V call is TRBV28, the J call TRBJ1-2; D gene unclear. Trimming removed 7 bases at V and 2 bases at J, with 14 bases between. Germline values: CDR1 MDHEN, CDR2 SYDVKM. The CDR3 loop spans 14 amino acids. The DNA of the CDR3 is TGTGCCAGCACCCCACTGGCAGAAAACTATGGCTACACCTTC. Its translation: CASTPLAENYGYTF.

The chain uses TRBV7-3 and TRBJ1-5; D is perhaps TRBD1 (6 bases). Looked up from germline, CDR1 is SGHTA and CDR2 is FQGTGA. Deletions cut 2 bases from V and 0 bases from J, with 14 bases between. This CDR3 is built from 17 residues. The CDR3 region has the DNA TGTGCCAGCAGCTTAGTGGGACATCCTTATAGCAATCAGCCCCAGCATTTT. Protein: CASSLVGHPYSNQPQHF.

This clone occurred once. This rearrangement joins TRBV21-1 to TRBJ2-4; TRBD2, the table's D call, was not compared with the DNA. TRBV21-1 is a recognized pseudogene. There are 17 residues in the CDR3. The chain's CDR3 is CASSKEPKVGGKNIQYF. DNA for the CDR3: TGTGCCAGCAGCAAAGAGCCGAAGGTGGGAGGCAAAAACATTCAGTACTTC.

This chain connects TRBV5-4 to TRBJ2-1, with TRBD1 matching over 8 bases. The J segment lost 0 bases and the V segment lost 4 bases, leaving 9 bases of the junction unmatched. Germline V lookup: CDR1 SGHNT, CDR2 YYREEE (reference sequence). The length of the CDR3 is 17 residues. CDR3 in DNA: TGTGCCAGCAGCCCCTCGACAGGGGCTAGCTCCTACAATGAGCAGTTCTTC. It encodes CASSPSTGASSYNEQFF.

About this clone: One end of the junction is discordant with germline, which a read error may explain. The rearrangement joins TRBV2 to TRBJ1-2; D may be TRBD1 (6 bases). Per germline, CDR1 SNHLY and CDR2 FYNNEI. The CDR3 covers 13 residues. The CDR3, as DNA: TGTGCCAGCAGAGAAGGGGGGCGGTCTGGCTACACCTTC. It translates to CASREGGRSGYTF.

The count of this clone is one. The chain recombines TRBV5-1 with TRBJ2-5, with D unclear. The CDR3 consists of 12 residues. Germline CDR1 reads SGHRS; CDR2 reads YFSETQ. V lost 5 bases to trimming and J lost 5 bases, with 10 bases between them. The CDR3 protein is CASRQERETQYF. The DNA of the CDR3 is TGCGCCAGCAGGCAGGAGAGGGAGACCCAGTACTTC.

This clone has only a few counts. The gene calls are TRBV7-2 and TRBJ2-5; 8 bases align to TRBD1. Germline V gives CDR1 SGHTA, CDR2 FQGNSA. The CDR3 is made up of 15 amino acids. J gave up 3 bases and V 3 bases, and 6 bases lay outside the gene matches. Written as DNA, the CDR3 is TGTGCCAGCAGCTTTCGCCCGACAGGGGAAGAGACCCAGTACTTC. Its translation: CASSFRPTGEETQYF. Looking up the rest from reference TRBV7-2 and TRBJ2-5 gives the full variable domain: GAGVSQSPSNKVTEKGKDVELRCDPISGHTALYWYRQSLGQGLEFLIYFQGNSAPDKSGLPSDRFSAERTGGSVSTLTIQRTQQEDSAVYLCASSFRPTGEETQYFGPGTRLLVL.

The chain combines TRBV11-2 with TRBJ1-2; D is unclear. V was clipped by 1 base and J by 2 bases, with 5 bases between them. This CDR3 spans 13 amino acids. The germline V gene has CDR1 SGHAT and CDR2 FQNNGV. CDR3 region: CASSLGGNYGYTF. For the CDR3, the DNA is TGTGCCAGCAGCTTAGGCGGGAACTATGGCTACACCTTC.

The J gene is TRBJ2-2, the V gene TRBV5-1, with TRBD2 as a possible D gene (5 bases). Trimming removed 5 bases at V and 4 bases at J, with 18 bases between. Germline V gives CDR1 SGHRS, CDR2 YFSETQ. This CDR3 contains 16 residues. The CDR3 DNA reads TGCGCCAGCAGGCTGGACCGGGGTGGAGGCACCGGGGAGCTGTTTTTT. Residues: CASRLDRGGGTGELFF.

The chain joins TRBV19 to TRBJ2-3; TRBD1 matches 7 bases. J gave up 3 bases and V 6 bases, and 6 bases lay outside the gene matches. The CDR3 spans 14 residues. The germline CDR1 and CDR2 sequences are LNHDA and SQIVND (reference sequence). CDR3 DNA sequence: TGTGCCAGTAGAAGACAGGGTGTAACAGATACGCAGTATTTT. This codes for CASRRQGVTDTQYF.

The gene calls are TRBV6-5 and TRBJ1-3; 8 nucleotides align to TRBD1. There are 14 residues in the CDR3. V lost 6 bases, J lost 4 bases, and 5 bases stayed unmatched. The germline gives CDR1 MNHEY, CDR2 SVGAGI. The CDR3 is CASSRQGTGNTIYF. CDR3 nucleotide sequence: TGTGCCAGCAGCCGACAGGGGACAGGAAACACCATATATTTT.

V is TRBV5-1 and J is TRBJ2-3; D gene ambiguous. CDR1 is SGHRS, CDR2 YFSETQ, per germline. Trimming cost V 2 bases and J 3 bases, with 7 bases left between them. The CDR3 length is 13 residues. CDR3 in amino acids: CASSLGTTDTQYF. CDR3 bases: TGCGCCAGCAGCTTAGGTACAACAGATACGCAGTATTTT.

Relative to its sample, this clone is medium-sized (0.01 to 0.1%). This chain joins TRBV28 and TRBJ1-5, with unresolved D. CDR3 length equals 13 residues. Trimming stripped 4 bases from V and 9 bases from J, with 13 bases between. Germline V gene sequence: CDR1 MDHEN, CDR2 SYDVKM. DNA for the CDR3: TGTGCCAGCAGTTGGCTGGGCCTGGGGCCCCAGCATTTT. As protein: CASSWLGLGPQHF.